This section outlines one T cell receptor (beta chain) sequence together with its context. These data are taken from a study of control samples from healthy donors and cancer patients. Germline trimming cut 4 bases from V and 6 bases from J; bases unmatched to any gene: 6. The CDR3 is 14 residues long. CDR1 is LGHDT and CDR2 is YNNKEL in the germline V gene (reference sequence). Generated by immunoSEQ multiplex PCR, the TCRdb table keeps only in-frame clones and is missing some. The sample holds about 160,000 clones, approximately 94% seen once. The sample taken for sequencing was blood. The TCR originated in a woman aged 40 to 50 in good health. The J gene is TRBJ1-3, the V gene TRBV3-1 (or the pseudogene TRBV3-2); 7 positions agree with TRBD1. The CDR3, as DNA: TGTGCCAGCAGCCGGCTCGGACAGGAAAACACCATATATTTT. Amino acids: CASSRLGQENTIYF.